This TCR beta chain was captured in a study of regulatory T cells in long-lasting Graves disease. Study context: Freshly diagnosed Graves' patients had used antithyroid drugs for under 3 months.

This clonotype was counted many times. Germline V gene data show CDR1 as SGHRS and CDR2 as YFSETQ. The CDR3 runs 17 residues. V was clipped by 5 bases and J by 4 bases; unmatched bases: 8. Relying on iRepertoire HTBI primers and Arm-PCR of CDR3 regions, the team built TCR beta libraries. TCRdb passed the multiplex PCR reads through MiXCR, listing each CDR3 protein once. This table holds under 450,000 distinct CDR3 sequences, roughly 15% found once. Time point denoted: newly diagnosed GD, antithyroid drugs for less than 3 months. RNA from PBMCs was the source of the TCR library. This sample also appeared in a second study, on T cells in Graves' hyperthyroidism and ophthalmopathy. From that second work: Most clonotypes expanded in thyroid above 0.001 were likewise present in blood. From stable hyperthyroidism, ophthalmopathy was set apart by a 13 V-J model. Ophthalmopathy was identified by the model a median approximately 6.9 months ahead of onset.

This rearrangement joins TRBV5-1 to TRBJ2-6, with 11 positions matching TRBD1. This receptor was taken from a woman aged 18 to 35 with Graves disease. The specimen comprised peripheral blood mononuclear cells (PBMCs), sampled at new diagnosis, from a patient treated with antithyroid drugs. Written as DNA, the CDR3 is TGCGCCAGCAGATACGGACAGGGGGCGACCGGGGCCAACGTCCTGACTTTC. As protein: CASRYGQGATGANVLTF.